Each of the 18 T cell receptor beta chains below was sequenced from the same sample in a study of tumor-infiltrating lymphocytes in localized non-small cell lung cancer. Libraries were prepared by immunoSEQ multiplex PCR; TCRdb keeps only in-frame clonotypes and omits some of them. The repertoire includes about 24,000 clones, about three fifths of them detected once, and around 5% sits in the top ten. Sequenced material: lung tumor tissue. The receptors were sampled from a human donor with non-small cell lung cancer.

The CDR3 sequence is CASRDHAGGNYGYTF. The CDR3 DNA reads as TGTGCCAGCCGAGACCATGCAGGGGGAAACTATGGCTACACCTTC. The chain employs TRBV19 and TRBJ1-2; 7 nucleotides match TRBD1. The CDR3 extends over 15 amino acids. Germline V CDR1 and CDR2: LNHDA, SQIVND (reference sequence). Unmatched junction bases numbered 12, after V lost 9 bases and J lost 2 bases.

This chain uses TRBV9 with TRBJ1-5, with D perhaps TRBD1 (5 bases). With 5 bases removed from V and 1 base from J, the gap between germline ends came to 10 bases. The CDR3 has 14 amino acids. Germline-derived CDR1 and CDR2 are SGDLS and YYNGEE. The CDR3 is CASSGGGSNQPQHF. CDR3 sequence (DNA): TGTGCCAGCAGTGGGGGGGGGAGCAATCAGCCCCAGCATTTT.

J is TRBJ2-7 and V is TRBV11-2, with 7 bases matching TRBD1. Germline trimming cut 1 base from V and 2 bases from J; bases unmatched to any gene: 2. The CDR3 spans 14 residues. Germline lookup yields CDR1 SGHAT and CDR2 FQNNGV. Written as DNA, the CDR3 is TGTGCCAGCAGCTTAGGGCAGGGGGCCTACGAGCAGTACTTC. This gives the protein CASSLGQGAYEQYF.

The sample holds a few counts of this clone. This rearrangement joins TRBV5-1 to TRBJ1-2, with 8 bases fitting TRBD1. The CDR3 consists of 13 residues. The V gene end was trimmed by 0 bases and the J gene end by 6 bases; junction bases not matched to a gene: 1. Per the germline V gene, CDR1 is SGHRS and CDR2 is YFSETQ. The CDR3 DNA reads as TGCGCCAGCAGCTTGGCACAGGGGGATGGCTACACCTTC. Encoded protein: CASSLAQGDGYTF.

J is TRBJ1-2 and V is TRBV9, with D possibly TRBD1 on 6 matching bases. This CDR3 has 14 amino acids. From germline, CDR1 is SGDLS and CDR2 YYNGEE. Trimming left V 6 bases short and J 1 base short, with 13 bases between. The CDR3 region has the DNA TGTGCCAGCACCTCGACAGGACTTAACTATGGCTACACCTTC. Its translation is CASTSTGLNYGYTF. Complete variable domain (other parts from reference TRBV9 and TRBJ1-2): DSGVTQTPKHLITATGQRVTLRCSPRSGDLSVYWYQQSLDQGLQFLIQYYNGEERAKGNILERFSAQQFPDLHSELNLSSLELGDSALYFCASTSTGLNYGYTFGSGTRLTVV.

J is TRBJ2-2 and V is TRBV28; the match to TRBD1 covers 9 bases. Germline trimming cut 10 bases from V and 3 bases from J; bases unmatched to any gene: 9. The CDR3 loop spans 15 amino acids. Per germline, CDR1 MDHEN and CDR2 SYDVKM. The CDR3 sequence is CAIQAGTGYTGELFF. In nucleotides, the CDR3 is TGTGCCATCCAAGCCGGGACAGGGTACACCGGGGAGCTGTTTTTT.

This chain connects TRBV5-1 to TRBJ1-4; D is perhaps TRBD1 (5 bases). CDR1 SGHRS and CDR2 YFSETQ come from the germline V gene. Trimming pared 0 bases from V and 7 bases from J, leaving 16 bases between. The CDR3 has 16 amino acids. In nucleotides, the CDR3 is TGCGCCAGCAGCTTGGGACAGCACATGGGTAGTGAAAAACTGTTTTTT. This sequence encodes CASSLGQHMGSEKLFF.

This clone has only one observation. This chain joins TRBV19 and TRBJ2-1; maybe TRBD1 (9 bases). Per the germline V gene, CDR1 is LNHDA and CDR2 is SQIVND (reference sequence). There are 14 residues in the CDR3. With 8 bases removed from V and 11 bases from J, the gap between germline ends came to 22 bases. CDR3 DNA sequence: TGTGCCAGTTCTCCGGGACAGGGACTAGGTAAGCAGTTCTTC. Its translation is CASSPGQGLGKQFF.

This clone was picked up one time. The CDR3 DNA sequence: TGTGCCAGCACCCCCAGGTTGGGGGAAGAGACCCAGTACTTC. Its translation: CASTPRLGEETQYF. The chain uses TRBV6-6 and TRBJ2-5; D assignment may be TRBD1 or TRBD2 (5 bases each). The CDR3 runs to 14 residues. CDR1 and CDR2 from the germline V gene are MNHNY and SVGAGI (reference sequence). V lost 7 bases to trimming and J lost 3 bases, with 15 bases between them.

The chain couples TRBV7-9 to TRBJ1-1, with 7 bases fitting TRBD1. V lost 3 bases to trimming and J lost 8 bases; unmatched junction nucleotides: 3. Germline CDR1 reads SEHNR; CDR2 reads FQNEAQ (reference sequence). This CDR3 comprises 12 residues. This chain's CDR3 is CASSLRDREAFF. CDR3 sequence (DNA): TGTGCCAGCAGCTTGAGGGACAGAGAAGCTTTCTTT.

This clone has a handful of counts. The chain combines TRBV10-3 with TRBJ1-2, with D maybe TRBD1 (5 bases). Germline CDR1 and CDR2: ENHRY and SYGVKD. V lost 4 bases and J lost 4, with 10 bases in between. The CDR3 consists of 13 residues. The CDR3 is CAISADTAYGYTF. The CDR3 DNA follows: TGTGCCATCAGTGCGGACACCGCCTATGGCTACACCTTC.

The chain carries TRBV9 and TRBJ2-3; possibly TRBD1 for D (6 bases). The germline CDR1 and CDR2 sequences are SGDLS and YYNGEE. Trimming removed 6 bases from V and 2 bases from J, with 16 bases in between. The CDR3 sequence is 15 residues long. CDR3 sequence reads: CASTPTGWDTDTQYF. The CDR3 coding sequence is TGTGCCAGCACCCCTACAGGGTGGGACACAGATACGCAGTATTTT.

The chain couples TRBV6-6 to TRBJ1-1; D uncertain. This CDR3 spans 13 amino acids. V lost 6 bases, J lost 7 bases, and 15 bases lay in between. CDR1 MNHNY and CDR2 SVGAGI come from the germline V gene (reference sequence). In DNA form, the CDR3 reads TGTGCCAGCAGCCCCCAGTTACGGAATGAAGCTTTCTTT. Its translation: CASSPQLRNEAFF.

Remarks on this clone: The sample holds other DNA sequences that translate to the same CDR3. The V gene is TRBV4-2, the J gene TRBJ2-7; 10 nucleotides agree with TRBD2. V dropped 1 base and J dropped 3; count of bases not matched to a gene: 3. The germline V gene encodes CDR1 LGHNA and CDR2 YNFKEQ. The CDR3 is made up of 15 amino acids. The CDR3 loop is CASSQASGRDYEQYF. The CDR3 bases are TGTGCCAGCAGCCAAGCTAGCGGGAGAGACTACGAGCAGTACTTC.

The J gene is TRBJ1-2, the V gene TRBV7-2; D gene ambiguous. The V end lost 6 bases, the J end lost 4 bases, and 9 bases lay between the germline ends. The CDR3 covers 12 residues. CDR1 is SGHTA, CDR2 FQGNSA, per germline. The CDR3 DNA sequence: TGTGCCAGCAGTTCCAGCCCCTATGGCTACACCTTC. Translating it yields CASSSSPYGYTF.

This chain joins TRBV2 and TRBJ2-7, with 7 bases identical to TRBD2. CDR3 length: 12 amino acids. V gave up 5 bases and J gave up 4 bases; unmatched junction bases: 2. Germline V CDR1 and CDR2: SNHLY, FYNNEI. In DNA, the CDR3 is TGTGCCAGCAGTATGGGAGGGTACGAGCAGTACTTC. As protein: CASSMGGYEQYF.

The chain couples TRBV5-4 to TRBJ2-5; 10 bases are a match to TRBD1. The CDR3 extends over 14 amino acids. V was pared by 4 bases and J by 4 bases, with 4 bases of the junction left unmatched. Germline CDR1 SGHNT, CDR2 YYREEE (reference sequence). The CDR3: CASSHRTGGETQYF. CDR3 nucleotides: TGTGCCAGCAGCCATCGGACAGGGGGAGAGACCCAGTACTTC.

The V call is TRBV5-1, the J call TRBJ1-2; tentative D call: TRBD1 (6 bases). CDR3 size: 15 residues. Trimming pared 6 bases from V and 5 bases from J, leaving 20 bases between. CDR1 is SGHRS, CDR2 YFSETQ, per germline. The CDR3 DNA is TGCGCCAGCACCCCTGAAATTGACAGGTTATATGGCTACACCTTC. Translating gives CASTPEIDRLYGYTF.